These T cell receptor beta chains were read from a single sample in a study of cytomegalovirus exposure and HLA in healthy donors. The repertoire was sequenced with immunoSEQ multiplex PCR; TCRdb's copy has only in-frame clones and lacks some. The repertoire holds 150,000 to 200,000 clones, with about 90% as singletons. Sequenced material: PBMCs. These receptors were obtained from a woman younger than 30 in good health and CMV-seropositive. Each CDR3 is given with its conserved first and last residue. Clone size appears in some rows only: once, few, many, or a class for an expanded clone.

V gene: TRBV29-1; J gene: TRBJ2-4; clone size: -; CDR3 protein: CSVARGANIQYF
V gene: TRBV6-1; J gene: TRBJ2-1; clone size: -; CDR3 protein: CASSELVFGWEEQFF
V gene: TRBV6-6; J gene: TRBJ1-1; clone size: -; CDR3 protein: CASGKLLTEAFF
V gene: TRBV4-2; J gene: TRBJ2-1; clone size: -; CDR3 protein: CASSPSGSTDEQFF
V gene: TRBV4-2; J gene: TRBJ1-1; clone size: -; CDR3 protein: CASSQKTLNTEAFF
V gene: TRBV19; J gene: TRBJ1-5; clone size: -; CDR3 protein: CASSIVRGGNQPQHF
V gene: TRBV6-5; J gene: TRBJ1-1; clone size: -; CDR3 protein: CASSSEGWRTEAFF
V gene: TRBV18; J gene: TRBJ2-1; clone size: few; CDR3 protein: CASSPPSGKTYNEQFF
V gene: TRBV29-1; J gene: TRBJ2-5; clone size: -; CDR3 protein: CSVSGTSGSTPGETQYF
V gene: TRBV5-6; J gene: TRBJ2-1; clone size: -; CDR3 protein: CASSRSLAIPYNEQFF
V gene: TRBV19; J gene: TRBJ2-7; clone size: -; CDR3 protein: CASSTRLESYEQYF
V gene: TRBV9; J gene: TRBJ1-1; clone size: -; CDR3 protein: CASSANRDRAAFF
V gene: TRBV15; J gene: TRBJ1-1; clone size: -; CDR3 protein: CATSRERDLPWDTLNTEAFF
V gene: TRBV7-9; J gene: TRBJ2-2; clone size: -; CDR3 protein: CASSGLTRLARTGELFF
V gene: TRBV28; J gene: TRBJ2-2; clone size: -; CDR3 protein: CASSQDTGELFF
V gene: TRBV6-1; J gene: TRBJ1-2; clone size: -; CDR3 protein: CASSVSPGTGPRTDYGYTF
V gene: TRBV14; J gene: TRBJ2-7; clone size: -; CDR3 protein: CASSRALRTPDYEQYF
V gene: TRBV19; J gene: TRBJ1-5; clone size: once; CDR3 protein: CASRTSGTGAGRAQHF
V gene: TRBV7-2; J gene: TRBJ2-2; clone size: -; CDR3 protein: CASSSRGGQGWTQGELFF
V gene: TRBV4-2; J gene: TRBJ2-1; clone size: -; CDR3 protein: CASSQENPSGYDNEQFF
V gene: TRBV4-2; J gene: TRBJ1-2; clone size: -; CDR3 protein: CASSPTPLDRAYGYTF
V gene: TRBV19; J gene: TRBJ2-1; clone size: -; CDR3 protein: CASSQTGVGYNEQFF
V gene: TRBV6-1; J gene: TRBJ1-5; clone size: -; CDR3 protein: CASTRGVNQPQHF
V gene: TRBV19; J gene: TRBJ2-2; clone size: -; CDR3 protein: CASSPGQGANTGELFF
V gene: TRBV6-5; J gene: TRBJ2-3; clone size: once; CDR3 protein: CASSLAGGVSTDTQYF
V gene: TRBV7-3; J gene: TRBJ2-3; clone size: -; CDR3 protein: CASSANGPSGRGTDTQYF
V gene: TRBV7-2; J gene: TRBJ2-3; clone size: -; CDR3 protein: CASSLDDFYTQYF
V gene: TRBV5-4; J gene: TRBJ2-1; clone size: -; CDR3 protein: CASSLVPSAHNEQFF
V gene: TRBV18; J gene: TRBJ1-6; clone size: -; CDR3 protein: CASSPSKEGLLNSPLHF
V gene: TRBV2; J gene: TRBJ1-1; clone size: -; CDR3 protein: CASTQVMNTEAFF
V gene: TRBV27; J gene: TRBJ2-5; clone size: -; CDR3 protein: CASSSPRTGRVETQYF
V gene: TRBV5-4; J gene: TRBJ1-2; clone size: -; CDR3 protein: CASSLALGTGEDGYTF
V gene: TRBV28; J gene: TRBJ1-1; clone size: -; CDR3 protein: CASIPSPNTEAFF
V gene: TRBV19; J gene: TRBJ1-5; clone size: -; CDR3 protein: CASRVQGQQNQPQHF
V gene: TRBV7-2; J gene: TRBJ1-3; clone size: -; CDR3 protein: CASSLRHRGRNTIYF
V gene: TRBV9; J gene: TRBJ2-3; clone size: -; CDR3 protein: CASSVSGRVVDTQYF
V gene: TRBV28; J gene: TRBJ2-7; clone size: -; CDR3 protein: CASRRTGSNLQQYF
V gene: TRBV4-1; J gene: TRBJ1-1; clone size: -; CDR3 protein: CASSQPTGGARGAFF
V gene: TRBV7-2; J gene: TRBJ1-5; clone size: -; CDR3 protein: CASSPTGGTLNQPQHF
V gene: TRBV27; J gene: TRBJ2-1; clone size: -; CDR3 protein: CASERTSGNEQFF
V gene: TRBV6-1; J gene: TRBJ2-5; clone size: -; CDR3 protein: CASQTGETQYF
V gene: TRBV6-1; J gene: TRBJ1-3; clone size: -; CDR3 protein: CASSEGTYSGNTIYF
V gene: TRBV6-6; J gene: TRBJ1-2; clone size: -; CDR3 protein: CASSFPTGGAGGYTF
V gene: TRBV6-5; J gene: TRBJ1-1; clone size: once; CDR3 protein: CASRFRHNTEAFF
V gene: TRBV5-1; J gene: TRBJ2-4; clone size: -; CDR3 protein: CASSLVGRNIQYF
V gene: TRBV4-1; J gene: TRBJ2-7; clone size: -; CDR3 protein: CASSQGGTGGAYEQYF
V gene: TRBV11-2; J gene: TRBJ2-4; clone size: -; CDR3 protein: CASSLGDRGNIQYF
V gene: TRBV5-4; J gene: TRBJ2-2; clone size: once; CDR3 protein: CASSLAGEGTGELFF
V gene: TRBV6-1; J gene: TRBJ1-6; clone size: many; CDR3 protein: CASSQGTRPLHF
V gene: TRBV5-6; J gene: TRBJ2-7; clone size: -; CDR3 protein: CATADSQNYYEQYF
V gene: TRBV29-1; J gene: TRBJ2-2; clone size: -; CDR3 protein: CSVEKGSNTGELFF
V gene: TRBV27; J gene: TRBJ2-7; clone size: -; CDR3 protein: CASSRRALAGGPYEQYF
V gene: TRBV4-1; J gene: TRBJ2-7; clone size: -; CDR3 protein: CASRGTGEYEQYF
V gene: TRBV2; J gene: TRBJ2-1; clone size: -; CDR3 protein: CASRPLSNEQFF
V gene: TRBV7-2; J gene: TRBJ2-1; clone size: -; CDR3 protein: CASSPRGQGGYNEQFF